The table lists the clone carrying this TCR beta chain with many counts. The data belong to a study of regulatory T cells in long-lasting Graves disease. The CDR3 length is 15 residues. The V gene's germline CDR1 is DFQATT and CDR2 SNEGSKA (reference sequence). The V gene lost 1 base and the J gene lost 2 bases, with 12 bases spanning the gap. Time point in this sample: newly diagnosed GD, antithyroid drugs for less than 3 months. Researchers made the TCR library from RNA that was extracted from PBMCs. Through Arm-PCR of CDR3 regions and iRepertoire HTBI primers, TCR beta libraries were built. TCRdb re-called the multiplex PCR reads through MiXCR, storing one row per CDR3 protein. The data show under 700,000 distinct CDR3 sequences, with more than 15% seen just once and 20% to 25% held by the top ten. This sample was also put to use in a study of T cells in Graves' hyperthyroidism and ophthalmopathy.

This receptor was taken from a woman aged 35 to 59 with Graves disease. The chain links TRBV20-1 to TRBJ1-5; no reliable D call. Sequences were derived from peripheral blood mononuclear cells (PBMCs), sampled at new diagnosis, from a patient treated with antithyroid drugs. The CDR3 region has the DNA TGCAGTGCTAGAGTGTGGGCCGCCGGCAATCAGCCCCAGCATTTT. It specifies CSARVWAAGNQPQHF.